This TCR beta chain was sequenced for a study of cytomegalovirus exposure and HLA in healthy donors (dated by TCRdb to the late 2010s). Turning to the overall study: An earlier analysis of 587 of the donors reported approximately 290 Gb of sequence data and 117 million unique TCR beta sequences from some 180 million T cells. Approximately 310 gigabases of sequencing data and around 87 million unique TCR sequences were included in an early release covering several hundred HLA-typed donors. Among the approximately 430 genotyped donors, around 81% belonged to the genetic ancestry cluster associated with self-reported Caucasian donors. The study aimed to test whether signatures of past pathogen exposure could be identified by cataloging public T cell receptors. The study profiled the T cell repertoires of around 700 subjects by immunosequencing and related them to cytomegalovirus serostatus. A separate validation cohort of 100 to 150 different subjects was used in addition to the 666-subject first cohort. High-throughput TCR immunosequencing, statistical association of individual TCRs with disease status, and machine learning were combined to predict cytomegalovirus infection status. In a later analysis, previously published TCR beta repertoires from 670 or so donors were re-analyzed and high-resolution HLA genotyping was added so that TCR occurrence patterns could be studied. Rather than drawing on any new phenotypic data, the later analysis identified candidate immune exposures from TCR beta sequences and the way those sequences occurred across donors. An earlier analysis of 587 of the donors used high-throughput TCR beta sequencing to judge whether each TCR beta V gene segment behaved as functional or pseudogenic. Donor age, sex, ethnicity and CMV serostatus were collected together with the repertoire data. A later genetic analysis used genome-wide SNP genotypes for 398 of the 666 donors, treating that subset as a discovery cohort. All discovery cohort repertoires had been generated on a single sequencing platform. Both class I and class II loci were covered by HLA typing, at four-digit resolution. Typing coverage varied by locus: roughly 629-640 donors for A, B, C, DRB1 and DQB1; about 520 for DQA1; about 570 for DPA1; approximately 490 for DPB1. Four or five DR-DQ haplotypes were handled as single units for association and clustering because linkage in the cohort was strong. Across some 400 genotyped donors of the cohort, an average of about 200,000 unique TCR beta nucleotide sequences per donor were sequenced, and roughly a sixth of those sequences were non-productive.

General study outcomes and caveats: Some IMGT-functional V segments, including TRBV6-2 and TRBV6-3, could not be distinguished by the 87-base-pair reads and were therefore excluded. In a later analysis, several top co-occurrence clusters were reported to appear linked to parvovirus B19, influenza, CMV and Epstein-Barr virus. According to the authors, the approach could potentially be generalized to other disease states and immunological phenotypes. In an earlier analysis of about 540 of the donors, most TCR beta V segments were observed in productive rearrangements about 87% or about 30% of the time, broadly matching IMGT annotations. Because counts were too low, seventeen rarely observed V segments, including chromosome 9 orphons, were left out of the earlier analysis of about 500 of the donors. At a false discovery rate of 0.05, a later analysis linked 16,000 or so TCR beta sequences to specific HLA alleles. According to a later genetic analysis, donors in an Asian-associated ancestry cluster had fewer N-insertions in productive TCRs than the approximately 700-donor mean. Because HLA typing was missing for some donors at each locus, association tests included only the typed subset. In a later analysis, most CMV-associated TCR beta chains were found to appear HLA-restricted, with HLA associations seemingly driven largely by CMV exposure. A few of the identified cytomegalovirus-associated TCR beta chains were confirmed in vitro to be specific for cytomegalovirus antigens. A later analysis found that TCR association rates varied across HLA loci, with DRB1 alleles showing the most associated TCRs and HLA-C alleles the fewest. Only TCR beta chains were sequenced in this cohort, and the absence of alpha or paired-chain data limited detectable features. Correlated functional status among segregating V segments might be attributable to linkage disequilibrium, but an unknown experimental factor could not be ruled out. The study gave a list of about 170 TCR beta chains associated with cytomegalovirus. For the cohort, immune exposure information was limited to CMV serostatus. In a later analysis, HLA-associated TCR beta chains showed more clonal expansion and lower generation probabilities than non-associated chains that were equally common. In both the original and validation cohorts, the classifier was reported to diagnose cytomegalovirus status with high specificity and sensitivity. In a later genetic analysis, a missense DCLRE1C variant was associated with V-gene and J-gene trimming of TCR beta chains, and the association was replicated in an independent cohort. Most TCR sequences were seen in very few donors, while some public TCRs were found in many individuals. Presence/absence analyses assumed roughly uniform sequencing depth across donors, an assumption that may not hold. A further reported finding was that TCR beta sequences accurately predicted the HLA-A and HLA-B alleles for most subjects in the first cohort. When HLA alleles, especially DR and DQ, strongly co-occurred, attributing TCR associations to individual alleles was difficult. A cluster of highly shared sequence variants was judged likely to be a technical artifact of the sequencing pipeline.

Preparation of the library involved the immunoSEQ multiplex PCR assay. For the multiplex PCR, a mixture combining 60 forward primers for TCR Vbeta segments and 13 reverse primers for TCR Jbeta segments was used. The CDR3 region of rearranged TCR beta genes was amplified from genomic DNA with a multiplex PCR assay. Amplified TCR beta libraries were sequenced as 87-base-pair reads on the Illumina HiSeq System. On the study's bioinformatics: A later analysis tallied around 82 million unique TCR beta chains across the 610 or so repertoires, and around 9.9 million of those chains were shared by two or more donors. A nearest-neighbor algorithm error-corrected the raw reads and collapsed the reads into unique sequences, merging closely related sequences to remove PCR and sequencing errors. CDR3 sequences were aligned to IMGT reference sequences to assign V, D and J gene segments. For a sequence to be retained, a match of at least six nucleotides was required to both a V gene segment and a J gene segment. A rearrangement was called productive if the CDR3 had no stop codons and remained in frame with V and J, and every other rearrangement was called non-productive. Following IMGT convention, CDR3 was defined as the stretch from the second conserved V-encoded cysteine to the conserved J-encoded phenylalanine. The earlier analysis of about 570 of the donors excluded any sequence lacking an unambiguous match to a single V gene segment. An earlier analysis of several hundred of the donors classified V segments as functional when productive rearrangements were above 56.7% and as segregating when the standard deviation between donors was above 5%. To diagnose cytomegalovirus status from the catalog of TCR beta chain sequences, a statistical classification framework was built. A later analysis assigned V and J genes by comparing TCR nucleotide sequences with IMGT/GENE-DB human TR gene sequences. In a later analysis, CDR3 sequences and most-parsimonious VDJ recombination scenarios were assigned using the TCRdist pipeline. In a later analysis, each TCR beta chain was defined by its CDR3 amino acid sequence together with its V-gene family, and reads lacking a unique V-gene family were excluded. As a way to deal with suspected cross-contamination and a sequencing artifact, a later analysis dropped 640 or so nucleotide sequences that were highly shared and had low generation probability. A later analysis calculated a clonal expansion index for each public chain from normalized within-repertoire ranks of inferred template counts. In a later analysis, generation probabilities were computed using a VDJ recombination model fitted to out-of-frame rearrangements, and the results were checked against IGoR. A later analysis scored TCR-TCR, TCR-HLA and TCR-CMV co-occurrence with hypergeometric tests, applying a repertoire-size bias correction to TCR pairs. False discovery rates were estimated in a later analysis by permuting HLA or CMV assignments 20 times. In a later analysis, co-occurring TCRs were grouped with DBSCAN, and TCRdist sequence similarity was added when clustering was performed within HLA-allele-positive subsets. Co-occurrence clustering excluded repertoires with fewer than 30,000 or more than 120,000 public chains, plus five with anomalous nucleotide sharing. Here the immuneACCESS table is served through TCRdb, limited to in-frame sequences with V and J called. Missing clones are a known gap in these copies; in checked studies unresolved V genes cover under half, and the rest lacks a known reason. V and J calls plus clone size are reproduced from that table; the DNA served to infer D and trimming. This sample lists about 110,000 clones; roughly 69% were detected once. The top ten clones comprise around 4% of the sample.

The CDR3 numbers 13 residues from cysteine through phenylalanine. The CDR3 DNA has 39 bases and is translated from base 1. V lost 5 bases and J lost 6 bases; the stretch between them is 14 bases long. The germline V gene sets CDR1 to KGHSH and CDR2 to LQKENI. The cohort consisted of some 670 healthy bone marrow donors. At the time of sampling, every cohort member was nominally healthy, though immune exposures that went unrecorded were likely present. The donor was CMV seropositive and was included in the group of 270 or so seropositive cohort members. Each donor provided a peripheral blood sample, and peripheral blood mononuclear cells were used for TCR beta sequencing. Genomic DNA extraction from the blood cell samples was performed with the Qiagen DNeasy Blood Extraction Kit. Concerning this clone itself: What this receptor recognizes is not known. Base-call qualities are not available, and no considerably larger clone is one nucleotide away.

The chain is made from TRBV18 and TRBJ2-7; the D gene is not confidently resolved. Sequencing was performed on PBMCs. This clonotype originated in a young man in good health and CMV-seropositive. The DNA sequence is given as TGTGCCAGCTCAAGTCAATTTTCGAGCGAGCAGTACTTC. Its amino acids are CASSSQFSSEQYF. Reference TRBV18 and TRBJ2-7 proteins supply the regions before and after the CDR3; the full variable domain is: NAGVMQNPRHLVRRRGQEARLRCSPMKGHSHVYWYRQLPEEGLKFMVYLQKENIIDESGMPKERFSAEFPKEGPSILRIQQVVRGDSAAYFCASSSQFSSEQYFGPGTRLTVT.